These 24 T cell receptor beta chains were sequenced from one sample in a study of T cells in Graves' hyperthyroidism and ophthalmopathy. Amplification yielded TCR beta CDR3 regions, with RNA transcripts as the source. TCR CDR3 regions were first amplified by RT-PCR with HTBI primers. Using its own MiXCR run on the multiplex PCR reads, TCRdb lists one record per CDR3 protein. Among about 590,000 distinct CDR3 sequences, 15% to 18% were seen once, and the ten largest hold about 7%. Sequencing input: blood. The receptors stem from a woman in her twenties or thirties with Graves' hyperthyroidism.

Ten or more counts support this clonotype. The chain uses TRBV28 and TRBJ1-1, with a weak D call TRBD1 (5 bases). V lost 5 bases and J 8 bases, leaving 18 bases between the germline ends. The CDR3 is 14 amino acids. Germline V gives CDR1 MDHEN, CDR2 SYDVKM. The CDR3 reads CASSPGRDLGEAFF. The CDR3 DNA follows: TGTGCCAGCAGTCCCGGACGGGACTTGGGGGAAGCTTTCTTT.

V usage is TRBV7-2 and J usage is TRBJ2-7; 11 bases align to TRBD2. The CDR3 is made up of 16 amino acids. Germline V gene sequence: CDR1 SGHTA, CDR2 FQGNSA. The V and J ends lost 1 base and 5 bases, in that order; junction bases with no gene match: 7. CDR3 in DNA: TGTGCCAGCAGCTTAGATACTAGCGGGAGTGGGCACGAGCAGTACTTC. As protein: CASSLDTSGSGHEQYF.

This clonotype was seen ten or more times. The V call is TRBV7-2, the J call TRBJ1-1; unclear D gene. V lost 4 bases and J 1 base, leaving 7 bases between the germline ends. The V gene's germline CDR1 is SGHTA and CDR2 FQGNSA. There are 13 residues in the CDR3. CDR3 sequence: CASSSGPNTEAFF. The CDR3 coding sequence is TGTGCCAGCAGCTCAGGACCGAACACTGAAGCTTTCTTT.

Comment on this clonotype: A junction boundary mismatches the germline segment, possibly from a read error. This chain links TRBV7-9 with TRBJ2-7; 7 nucleotides match TRBD1. The V gene's germline CDR1 is SEHNR and CDR2 FQNEAQ (reference sequence). The CDR3 is 13 residues long. As DNA, the CDR3 is TGTGCCAGCGGCTTAGGGGACAGTCCCGAGCAGTACTTC. Its translation: CASGLGDSPEQYF.

This clonotype was recorded at least ten times. V is TRBV20-1 and J is TRBJ1-2, with TRBD1 as a possible D gene (6 bases). This CDR3 contains 13 residues. CDR1 is DFQATT, CDR2 SNEGSKA, per germline (reference sequence). V was clipped by 1 base and J by 6 bases, with 12 bases between them. The CDR3 DNA reads TGCAGTGCTAGAGGGGAAAGGGGGGATGGCTACACCTTC. Encoded protein: CSARGERGDGYTF.

Regarding this clonotype: In this CDR3 the conserved last residue, phenylalanine or tryptophan, is missing, so a read error is likely. This CDR3 reads CSAESSYNEQFL. CDR3 DNA sequence: TGCAGTGCTGAAAGCTCCTACAATGAGCAGTTCCTC. The V call is TRBV20-1, the J call TRBJ2-1; no definite D call. The germline V gene has CDR1 DFQATT and CDR2 SNEGSKA (reference sequence). Trimming removed 5 bases at V and 0 bases at J, with 5 bases between. The CDR3 contains 12 residues.

This clonotype was found many times. The rearrangement links TRBV7-9 to TRBJ2-7, with 8 bases that match TRBD2. V gave up 5 bases and J gave up 2 bases; unmatched junction bases: 8. Germline V lookup: CDR1 SEHNR, CDR2 FQNEAQ (reference sequence). The CDR3 runs 15 residues. DNA of the CDR3: TGTGCCAGCAGCGACACTAGCGGAGCCCCCTACGAGCAGTACTTC. The encoded protein is CASSDTSGAPYEQYF.

This clonotype was picked up a small number of times. The chain links TRBV3-1 to TRBJ2-1; TRBD2 agrees at 7 bases. The J segment lost 7 bases and the V segment lost 2 bases, leaving 5 bases of the junction unmatched. Germline loops: CDR1 LGHDT, CDR2 YNNKEL (reference sequence). This CDR3 has 14 residues. The CDR3: CASSQRREKNEQFF. DNA of the CDR3: TGTGCCAGCAGCCAACGGCGGGAGAAGAATGAGCAGTTCTTC.

The sample holds many counts of this clonotype. V gene TRBV20-1 combines with J gene TRBJ2-1; 7 nucleotides agree with TRBD2. The junction had 7 bases not matched to a gene; V was cut back by 0 bases and J by 5 bases. Germline CDR1 DFQATT, CDR2 SNEGSKA (reference sequence). The length of the CDR3 is 15 residues. DNA of the CDR3: TGCAGTGCTAGAGATCAGGGAGGGCCCCACAATGAGCAGTTCTTC. It specifies CSARDQGGPHNEQFF.

This chain joins TRBV7-2 and TRBJ2-6, with 9 bases aligning to TRBD2. CDR1 and CDR2 from the germline V gene are SGHTA and FQGNSA. After removal of 3 bases from V and 3 bases from J, the junction contained 6 bases not matched to a gene. CDR3 length equals 17 residues. The DNA for the CDR3 is TGTGCCAGCAGCTTGGCTAGCGGGACTGGTGGGGCCAACGTCCTGACTTTC. Encoded protein: CASSLASGTGGANVLTF.

There are many counts of this clonotype. The V and J genes are TRBV27 and TRBJ2-3; 10 bases are a match to TRBD1. Germline CDR1 reads MNHEY; CDR2 reads SMNVEV (reference sequence). This CDR3 is 16 amino acids long. J was trimmed by 5 bases and V by 5 bases; bases with no gene match: 10. Here the CDR3 reads CASSGGTGASLDTQYF. CDR3 nucleotide sequence: TGTGCCAGCAGTGGTGGGACAGGGGCTTCGTTAGATACGCAGTATTTT.

This clonotype was seen many times. V usage is TRBV3-1 and J usage is TRBJ1-4; TRBD1 matches at 9 bases. The J segment lost 8 bases and the V segment lost 1 base, leaving 5 bases of the junction unmatched. The germline V gene encodes CDR1 LGHDT and CDR2 YNNKEL (reference sequence). The CDR3 length is 15 residues. Written as DNA, the CDR3 is TGTGCCAGCAGCCAAGTGGGACAGGGTAACGAAAAACTGTTTTTT. Amino acid sequence: CASSQVGQGNEKLFF.

This clonotype occurred a few times. This sequence may be a read error, since a much larger clone differs from it by one base. CDR3 in DNA: TGTGCCAGCAGCATAGCGAGCGGACGAGTGGACGAGCAGTACTTC. Protein product: CASSIASGRVDEQYF. This chain uses TRBV7-9 with TRBJ2-7; possible D gene TRBD2, 5 bases. Germline V gives CDR1 SEHNR, CDR2 FQNEAQ (reference sequence). The CDR3 is 15 residues long.

The CDR3 reads CASSPNAWTSGSPGGIQYF. The CDR3 DNA is TGTGCCAGCAGCCCGAATGCTTGGACTAGCGGGAGCCCTGGAGGCATTCAGTACTTC. The chain is built from TRBV5-4 and TRBJ2-4, with 13 bases aligning to TRBD2. J lost 9 bases, V lost 4 bases, and 19 bases had no gene match. CDR3 length: 19 amino acids. Germline CDR1 and CDR2: SGHNT and YYREEE (reference sequence).

This clonotype was seen at least ten times. The V gene is TRBV11-2, the J gene TRBJ2-2, with 7 bases lining up with TRBD1. The germline V gene has CDR1 SGHAT and CDR2 FQNNGV. J was trimmed by 0 bases and V by 7 bases; bases with no gene match: 8. This CDR3 is built from 16 residues. In DNA, the CDR3 is TGTGCCAGCAACGTGATAGACAGGGCGAACACCGGGGAGCTGTTTTTT. As protein: CASNVIDRANTGELFF.

This clonotype has a handful of counts. The chain has TRBV7-8 and TRBJ2-7; TRBD2 agrees at 11 bases. CDR1 is SGHVS and CDR2 is FQNEAQ in the germline V gene. The CDR3 spans 17 residues. The V gene end was trimmed by 4 bases and the J gene end by 2 bases; junction bases not matched to a gene: 10. CDR3 in amino acids: CASSSFGTSGGAYEQYF. The CDR3 DNA follows: TGTGCCAGCAGCTCCTTCGGGACTAGCGGAGGGGCCTACGAGCAGTACTTC.

This clonotype was detected a few times. Sequence at one end of the junction differs from germline and may be a read error. The V call is TRBV28, the J call TRBJ2-7, with D hard to call. Germline assignment: CDR1 MDHEN and CDR2 SYDVKM. The CDR3 contains 12 residues. DNA for the CDR3: TGTGCCAACAGTTTGACATGGGGCGAGCAGTACTTC. It translates to CANSLTWGEQYF.

This clonotype was counted a few times. The chain has TRBV5-5 and TRBJ2-5, with D tentatively TRBD1 or TRBD2 (5 bases each). Trimming shortened V by 2 bases and J by 2 bases, and 10 bases separated the two germline ends. The V gene's germline CDR1 is SGHKS and CDR2 YYEKEE (reference sequence). This CDR3 spans 14 amino acids. The CDR3 DNA reads as TGTGCCAGCAGCTTTGTTTGGGGGCAAGAGACCCAGTACTTC. Translation: CASSFVWGQETQYF.

The table lists this clonotype with many counts. The chain has TRBV2 and TRBJ2-7; TRBD2 matches 8 bases. Per germline, CDR1 SNHLY and CDR2 FYNNEI. This CDR3 has 13 amino acids. The ends lost 7 bases at V and 3 bases at J; junction bases unmatched: 5. The CDR3 DNA follows: TGTGCCAGCACACCCGGGACTAGCTACGAGCAGTACTTC. Its protein product is CASTPGTSYEQYF.

This clonotype was recorded a few times. The chain links TRBV20-1 to TRBJ1-4; 9 nucleotides agree with TRBD1. The CDR3 extends over 13 amino acids. Germline V CDR1 and CDR2: DFQATT, SNEGSKA (reference sequence). The ends lost 6 bases at V and 8 bases at J; junction bases unmatched: 7. Here the CDR3 DNA reads TGCAGTGCCGAGACAGGGGGAGGGGAAAAACTGTTTTTT. Amino acids: CSAETGGGEKLFF.

The genes are TRBV18 and TRBJ1-4; 10 bases line up with TRBD1. Germline values: CDR1 KGHSH, CDR2 LQKENI. Trimming cost V 2 bases and J 2 bases; bases outside gene matches: 2. The CDR3 has 16 residues. CDR3 amino acids: CASSPGQGGTNEKLFF. Here the CDR3 DNA reads TGTGCCAGCTCACCAGGACAGGGGGGCACTAATGAAAAACTGTTTTTT.

This clonotype was seen ten or more times. The chain links TRBV13 to TRBJ2-2; D remains unclear. The V end was cut by 7 bases, the J end by 5 bases, with 14 bases between. Germline assignment: CDR1 PRHDT and CDR2 FYEKMQ (reference sequence). The CDR3 is 14 residues long. CDR3 DNA sequence: TGTGCCAGCACCACGCTTAGTTTTACCGGGGAGCTGTTTTTT. Its protein is CASTTLSFTGELFF.

At least ten counts were recorded for this clonotype. The V call is TRBV5-1, the J call TRBJ2-3; no definite D call. The CDR3 extends over 12 amino acids. Germline V gene lookup returns CDR1 SGHRS and CDR2 YFSETQ. V was pared by 8 bases and J by 9 bases, with 16 bases between. CDR3 loop: CASRARETTQYF. The CDR3 bases are TGCGCCAGTAGGGCCCGAGAAACAACGCAGTATTTT.

The chain has TRBV14 and TRBJ2-2, with 7 bases aligning to TRBD2. Germline CDR1 is SGHDN and CDR2 is FVKESK. The V gene end was trimmed by 3 bases and the J gene end by 3 bases; junction bases not matched to a gene: 7. CDR3 length equals 16 residues. Here the CDR3 reads CASSQRGAGHTGELFF. The CDR3 nucleotides are TGTGCCAGCAGCCAGAGGGGAGCGGGGCACACCGGGGAGCTGTTTTTT.